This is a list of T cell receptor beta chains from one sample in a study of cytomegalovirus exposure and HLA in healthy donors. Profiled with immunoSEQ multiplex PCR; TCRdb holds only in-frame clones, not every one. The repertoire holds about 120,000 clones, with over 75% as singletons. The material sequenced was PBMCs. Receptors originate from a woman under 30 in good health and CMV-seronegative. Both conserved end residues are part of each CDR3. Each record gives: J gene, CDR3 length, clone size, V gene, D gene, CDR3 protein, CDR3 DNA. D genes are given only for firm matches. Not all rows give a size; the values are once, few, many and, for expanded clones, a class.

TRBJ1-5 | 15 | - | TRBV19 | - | CASNTGTRSNQPQHF | TGTGCCAGTAATACCGGGACACGGAGCAATCAGCCCCAGCATTTT
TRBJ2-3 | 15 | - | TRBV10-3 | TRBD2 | CAISKGLAGTDTQYF | TGTGCCATCAGTAAGGGACTAGCGGGAACAGATACGCAGTATTTT
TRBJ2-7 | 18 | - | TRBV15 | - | CATSRPIGFSHLSYEQYF | TGTGCCACCAGCAGGCCCATCGGGTTCTCCCACCTTTCCTACGAGCAGTACTTC
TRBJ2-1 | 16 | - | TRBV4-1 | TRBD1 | CASSLLSGTGRNEQFF | TGCGCCAGCAGCCTCTTATCCGGGACAGGGAGGAATGAGCAGTTCTTC
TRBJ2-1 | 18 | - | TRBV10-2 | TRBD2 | CASSEASGGPSSYNEQFF | TGCGCCAGCAGTGAGGCTAGCGGGGGGCCGAGCTCCTACAATGAGCAGTTCTTC
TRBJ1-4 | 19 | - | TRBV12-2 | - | CASRPRDYLNPLINEKLFF | TGTGCAAGTCGCCCCCGGGACTACTTAAATCCCTTAATTAATGAAAAACTGTTTTTT
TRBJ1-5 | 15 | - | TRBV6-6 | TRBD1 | CASSPWTGDNQPQHF | TGTGCCAGCAGTCCCTGGACAGGGGACAATCAGCCCCAGCATTTT
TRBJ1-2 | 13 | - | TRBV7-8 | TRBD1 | CASSSTGANGYTF | TGTGCCAGCAGCTCGACAGGGGCCAATGGCTACACCTTC
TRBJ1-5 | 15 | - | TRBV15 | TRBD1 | CATRTGQGRNQPQHF | TGTGCCACCCGGACCGGACAGGGCCGCAATCAGCCCCAGCATTTT
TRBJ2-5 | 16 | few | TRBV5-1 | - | CASSLVTATGGETQYF | TGCGCCAGCAGCTTGGTGACAGCCACAGGTGGGGAGACCCAGTACTTC
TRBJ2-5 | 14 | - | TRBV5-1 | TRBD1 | CASSWGRGQETQYF | TGCGCCAGCAGCTGGGGCAGGGGGCAAGAGACCCAGTACTTC
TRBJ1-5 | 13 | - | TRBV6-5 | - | CASSSNRDQPQHF | TGTGCCAGCAGTAGCAACAGGGATCAGCCCCAGCATTTT
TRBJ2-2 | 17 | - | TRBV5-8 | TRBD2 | CASIPGLAGGPGGELFF | TGTGCCAGCATCCCGGGGCTAGCGGGAGGGCCCGGCGGGGAGCTGTTTTTT
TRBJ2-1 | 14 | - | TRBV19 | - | CASSMGQGFNEQFF | TGTGCCAGTAGTATGGGGCAGGGGTTTAATGAGCAGTTCTTC
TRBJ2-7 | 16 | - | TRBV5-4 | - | CASSLAGRRSSYEQYF | TGTGCCAGCAGCCTAGCTGGGCGGAGGAGCTCCTACGAGCAGTACTTC
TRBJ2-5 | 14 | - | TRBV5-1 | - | CASSLAHSKETQYF | TGCGCCAGCAGCTTGGCCCACTCAAAAGAGACCCAGTACTTC
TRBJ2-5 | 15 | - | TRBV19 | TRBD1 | CASSTGTVFQEAQYF | TGTGCCAGTAGTACAGGGACAGTTTTCCAAGAGGCCCAGTACTTC
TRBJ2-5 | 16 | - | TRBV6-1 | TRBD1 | CASSEARTGSWETQYF | TGTGCCAGCAGTGAAGCGAGGACAGGGTCGTGGGAGACCCAGTACTTC
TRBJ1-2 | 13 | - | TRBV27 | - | CASSIDSLGGYTF | TGTGCCAGCAGTATCGACAGCCTAGGTGGCTACACCTTC
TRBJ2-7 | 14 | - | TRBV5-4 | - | CASSLGEGLYEQYF | TGTGCCAGCAGCTTGGGGGAAGGACTTTACGAGCAGTACTTC
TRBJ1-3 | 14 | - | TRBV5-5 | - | CASSLGPTRDTIYF | TGTGCCAGCAGCCTCGGGCCCACGCGGGACACCATATATTTT
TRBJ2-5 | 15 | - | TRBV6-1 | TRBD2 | CASTRLAGEGETQYF | TGTGCCAGCACCCGACTAGCGGGAGAGGGAGAGACCCAGTACTTC
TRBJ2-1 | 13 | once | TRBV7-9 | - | CASSSDYNNEQFF | TGTGCCAGCAGCTCTGACTACAACAATGAGCAGTTCTTC
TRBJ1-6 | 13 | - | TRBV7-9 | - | CASSPGGGLPLHF | TGTGCCAGCAGCCCGGGGGGGGGCTTACCCCTCCACTTT
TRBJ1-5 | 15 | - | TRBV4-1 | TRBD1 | CASSQTGQAYQPQHF | TGCGCCAGCAGCCAAACGGGACAGGCATATCAGCCCCAGCATTTT
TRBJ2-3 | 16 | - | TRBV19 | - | CASSPPYRSSTDTQYF | TGTGCCAGTAGCCCCCCATACAGATCTAGCACAGATACGCAGTATTTT
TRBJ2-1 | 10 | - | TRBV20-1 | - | CSVRDNEQFF | TGCAGCGTCCGAGACAATGAGCAGTTCTTC
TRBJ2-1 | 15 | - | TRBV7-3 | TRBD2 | CASSLNGGGYNEQFF | TGTGCCAGCAGCCTCAACGGGGGGGGTTACAATGAGCAGTTCTTC
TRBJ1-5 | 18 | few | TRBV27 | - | CASRKGGRDYQGNQPQHF | TGTGCCAGCAGGAAAGGAGGCAGGGACTACCAAGGGAATCAGCCCCAGCATTTT
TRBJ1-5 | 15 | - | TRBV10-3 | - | CAISESGRMNQPQHF | TGTGCCATCAGTGAGTCGGGCAGAATGAATCAGCCCCAGCATTTT
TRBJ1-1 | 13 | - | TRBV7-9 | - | CASSPQGNTEAFF | TGTGCCAGCAGCCCACAGGGAAACACTGAAGCTTTCTTT
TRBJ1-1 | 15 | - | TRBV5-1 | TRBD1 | CASSPGRDRGPEAFF | TGCGCCAGCAGCCCGGGAAGGGACAGGGGACCTGAAGCTTTCTTT
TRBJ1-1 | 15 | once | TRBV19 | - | CASSLTGYLNTEAFF | TGTGCCAGTAGTCTTACAGGGTATCTTAACACTGAAGCTTTCTTT
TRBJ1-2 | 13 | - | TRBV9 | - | CASSQAPAYGYTF | TGTGCCAGCAGCCAGGCCCCAGCCTATGGCTACACCTTC
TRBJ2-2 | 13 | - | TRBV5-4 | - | CASSLRFDGELFF | TGTGCCAGCAGCTTGCGGTTCGACGGGGAGCTGTTTTTT
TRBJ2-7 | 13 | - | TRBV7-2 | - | CASSDQGLYEQYF | TGTGCCAGCAGCGACCAGGGGTTGTACGAGCAGTACTTC
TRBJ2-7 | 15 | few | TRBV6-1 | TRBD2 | CASSEGLAGNYEQYF | TGTGCCAGCAGTGAAGGACTAGCGGGGAACTACGAGCAGTACTTC
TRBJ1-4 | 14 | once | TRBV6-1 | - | CASLRSLTNEKLFF | TGTGCCAGCCTAAGGAGCCTAACTAATGAAAAACTGTTTTTT
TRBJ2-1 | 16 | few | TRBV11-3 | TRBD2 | CASSLDRPSGVNEQFF | TGTGCCAGCAGCTTAGATCGTCCTAGCGGGGTGAATGAGCAGTTCTTC
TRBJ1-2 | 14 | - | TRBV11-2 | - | CASSRGLVDYGYTF | TGTGCCAGCAGTCGAGGGCTAGTGGACTATGGCTACACCTTC
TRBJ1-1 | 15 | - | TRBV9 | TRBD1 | CASSGGTGFGTEAFF | TGTGCCAGCAGCGGGGGGACAGGGTTCGGCACTGAAGCTTTCTTT
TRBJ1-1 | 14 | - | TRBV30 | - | CAWRGFPAGAEAFF | TGTGCCTGGAGGGGGTTTCCTGCAGGGGCTGAAGCTTTCTTT
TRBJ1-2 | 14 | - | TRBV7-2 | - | CASSLRGGRNGYTF | TGTGCCAGCAGCTTACGGGGAGGGCGGAATGGCTACACCTTC
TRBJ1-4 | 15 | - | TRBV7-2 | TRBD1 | CASSPGTGNHEKLFF | TGTGCCAGCAGCCCGGGGACAGGGAATCATGAAAAACTGTTTTTT
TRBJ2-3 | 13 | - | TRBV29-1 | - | CSVISGDTDTQYF | TGCAGCGTTATCAGCGGAGACACAGATACGCAGTATTTT